These T cell receptor beta chains were read from a single sample in a study of PD-L1 blockade in urothelial cancer. Clones were read by immunoSEQ multiplex PCR, and TCRdb kept only the in-frame ones, dropping some. The sample lists 100,000 to 150,000 clones; approximately 84% were seen once. The sample consisted of PBMCs, taken around atezolizumab (anti-PD-L1) treatment. Receptors were obtained from a man in his fifties with urothelial cancer. Both conserved end residues are part of each CDR3. Fields, in order: D gene, clone size, J gene, V gene, CDR3 length, CDR3 protein, CDR3 DNA. The D gene is left open where the match is weak. For some rows the clone size is stated as once, few or many, or as a class when expanded; others skip it.

NA NA TRBJ1-4 TRBV28 15 CASSLIQGTNEKLFF TGTGCCAGCAGTCTGATACAGGGAACTAATGAAAAACTGTTTTTT
TRBD1 NA TRBJ1-2 TRBV7-9 14 CASSQTGVDYGYTF TGTGCCAGCAGCCAGACAGGGGTCGACTATGGCTACACCTTC
NA NA TRBJ2-7 TRBV19 15 CASSIGSQGIYEQYF TGTGCCAGTAGTATCGGGTCCCAGGGTATCTACGAGCAGTACTTC
TRBD1 many TRBJ2-1 TRBV15 14 CATSRDRTNRGQFF TGTGCCACCAGCAGAGACCGCACGAACAGGGGGCAGTTCTTC
NA NA TRBJ2-7 TRBV27 16 CASSLRGAPAVYEQYF TGTGCCAGCAGTCTCCGGGGAGCCCCAGCTGTATACGAGCAGTACTTC
NA NA TRBJ1-4 TRBV19 15 CASTPGAGGREKLFF TGTGCCAGTACCCCTGGAGCGGGTGGTCGTGAAAAACTGTTTTTT
NA NA TRBJ1-5 TRBV10-1 13 CASSRDNNQPQHF TGCGCCAGCAGTAGGGACAACAATCAGCCCCAGCATTTT
TRBD2 NA TRBJ2-3 TRBV7-3 19 CASSLLPRLGEGREDTQYF TGTGCCAGCAGCCTCCTCCCCCGATTAGGGGAGGGCCGGGAAGATACGCAGTATTTT
TRBD1 NA TRBJ2-5 TRBV2 13 CASKGTGQETQYF TGTGCCAGCAAAGGGACAGGGCAAGAGACCCAGTACTTC
NA NA TRBJ2-7 TRBV7-6 14 CASSLGGGAYEQYF TGTGCCAGCAGCTTAGGTGGAGGGGCCTACGAGCAGTACTTC
TRBD2 NA TRBJ2-7 TRBV18 15 CASSPRLAGLYEQYF TGTGCCAGCTCACCTCGGCTAGCGGGACTCTACGAGCAGTACTTC
TRBD2 once TRBJ2-3 TRBV10-1 17 CASSGDSLAVGTDTQYF TGCGCCAGCAGTGGGGACTCCCTAGCGGTGGGCACAGATACGCAGTATTTT
TRBD1 NA TRBJ1-2 TRBV18 18 CASSPQSIPGQGPYGYTF TGTGCCAGCTCACCACAATCGATACCGGGACAGGGCCCTTATGGCTACACCTTC
NA NA TRBJ2-2 TRBV7-7 14 CASSLAQGGGELFF TGTGCTAGCAGCTTAGCGCAAGGAGGCGGGGAGCTGTTTTTT
TRBD2 few TRBJ2-2 TRBV4-2 17 CASSQPGLASNTGELFF TGTGCCAGCAGCCAACCAGGACTAGCGAGTAACACCGGGGAGCTGTTTTTT
NA NA TRBJ1-2 TRBV28 15 CASSGPRDMMSGYTF TGTGCCAGCAGTGGCCCCCGGGACATGATGAGTGGCTACACCTTC
NA NA TRBJ2-1 TRBV20-1 11 CSASTRGEQFF TGCAGTGCGTCCACTCGGGGTGAGCAGTTCTTC
NA NA TRBJ2-7 TRBV7-9 15 CASSPSGRPSYEQYF TGTGCCAGCAGCCCATCAGGGAGGCCTTCCTACGAGCAGTACTTC
TRBD1 NA TRBJ1-5 TRBV28 15 CASSNAGTGNQPQHF TGTGCCAGCAGCAATGCCGGGACAGGCAATCAGCCCCAGCATTTT
NA NA TRBJ2-1 TRBV4-1 15 CASSQERAGAFEQFF TGCGCCAGCAGCCAAGAGAGGGCAGGGGCCTTTGAGCAGTTCTTC
NA NA TRBJ2-7 TRBV7-2 15 CASSLEGGKAYEQYF TGTGCCAGCAGCTTAGAAGGCGGGAAAGCCTACGAGCAGTACTTC
NA NA TRBJ1-6 TRBV28 14 CASSTGSGNSPLHF TGTGCCAGCAGTACGGGTTCCGGTAATTCACCCCTCCACTTT
NA NA TRBJ1-6 TRBV5-1 14 CASSLELDNSPLHF TGCGCCAGCAGCTTGGAACTGGATAATTCACCCCTCCACTTT
NA NA TRBJ2-7 TRBV5-5 12 CASSSDSYEQYF TGTGCCAGCAGCTCAGACAGCTACGAGCAGTACTTC
NA NA TRBJ2-5 TRBV11-1 15 CASSLVVRGQETQYF TGTGCCAGCAGCTTAGTCGTAAGAGGGCAAGAGACCCAGTACTTC
TRBD2 NA TRBJ2-7 TRBV6-6 16 CASSYPSGGEGHEQYF TGTGCCAGCAGTTACCCGAGCGGGGGGGAGGGCCACGAGCAGTACTTC
NA once TRBJ2-2 TRBV5-1 14 CASRQGSNTGELFF TGCGCCAGCCGGCAGGGATCGAACACCGGGGAGCTGTTTTTT
NA NA TRBJ2-2 TRBV9 16 CASSLQTGPGTGELFF TGTGCCAGCAGCCTTCAAACAGGGCCTGGCACCGGGGAGCTGTTTTTT
TRBD1 few TRBJ1-5 TRBV27 18 CASSLTGQAPHSNQPQHF TGTGCCAGCAGTTTAACGGGACAGGCCCCCCATAGCAATCAGCCCCAGCATTTT
TRBD1 few TRBJ1-4 TRBV27 14 CASSSTGIGEKLFF TGTGCCAGCAGTTCGACAGGGATCGGTGAAAAACTGTTTTTT
TRBD1 once TRBJ2-7 TRBV5-5 15 CASSFSTGGSREQYF TGTGCCAGCAGCTTTAGCACAGGGGGTTCGCGCGAGCAGTACTTC
TRBD2 once TRBJ2-5 TRBV7-8 15 CASSLGSGSRETQYF TGTGCCAGCAGCTTAGGTAGCGGGAGTAGGGAGACCCAGTACTTC
TRBD1 once TRBJ1-4 TRBV28 13 CASRQGAREKLFF TGTGCCAGCAGACAGGGGGCGCGTGAAAAACTGTTTTTT
NA NA TRBJ2-7 TRBV28 13 CASSPGGRYEQYF TGTGCCAGCAGTCCCGGGGGGCGGTACGAGCAGTACTTC
TRBD1 NA TRBJ1-1 TRBV7-2 15 CASSLAGGTDTEAFF TGTGCCAGCAGCTTAGCAGGGGGGACAGACACTGAAGCTTTCTTT
NA many TRBJ1-6 TRBV11-2 12 CASSFNGRYLHF TGTGCCAGCAGCTTTAATGGGAGATACCTCCACTTT
TRBD1 few TRBJ1-6 TRBV7-8 15 CASSSRTGINSPLHF TGTGCCAGCAGCTCCCGGACAGGGATCAATTCACCCCTCCACTTT
NA NA TRBJ2-1 TRBV10-3 14 CAISGGSSYNEQFF TGTGCCATCAGTGGCGGCAGCTCCTACAATGAGCAGTTCTTC
TRBD1 NA TRBJ1-1 TRBV28 14 CASRLTGGDTEAFF TGTGCCAGCAGACTTACAGGGGGCGACACTGAAGCTTTCTTT
TRBD2 NA TRBJ2-1 TRBV2 16 CASSLGTSGRGNEQFF TGTGCCAGCAGTCTTGGGACTAGCGGGAGGGGAAATGAGCAGTTCTTC
TRBD1 NA TRBJ2-7 TRBV14 15 CASSQGRQGAYEQYF TGTGCCAGCAGCCAAGGCCGACAGGGGGCCTACGAGCAGTACTTC
NA NA TRBJ1-4 TRBV7-9 18 CASSESRKPVLRDEKLFF TGTGCCAGCAGCGAATCCAGGAAACCGGTTCTGCGAGATGAAAAACTGTTTTTT
NA NA TRBJ2-6 TRBV7-2 15 CASSTAGSGANVLTF TGTGCCAGCAGCACCGCGGGGTCTGGGGCCAACGTCCTGACTTTC
TRBD1 NA TRBJ1-4 TRBV28 15 CASSLPGTGGFRLFF TGTGCCAGCAGTTTGCCCGGGACAGGGGGTTTTAGACTGTTTTTT
NA NA TRBJ1-5 TRBV7-2 13 CASSSLRTGAQHF TGTGCCAGCAGCTCCCTCCGGACTGGGGCCCAGCATTTT
NA NA TRBJ1-5 TRBV4-2 16 CASSQGGGGGNQPQHF TGTGCCAGCAGCCAGGGTGGAGGCGGGGGCAATCAGCCCCAGCATTTT
TRBD2 NA TRBJ2-1 TRBV2 16 CASRAPGLAGVGEQFF TGTGCCAGCAGAGCTCCGGGACTAGCGGGAGTTGGTGAGCAGTTCTTC
TRBD2 NA TRBJ2-1 TRBV5-4 17 CASSLGLADSSYNEQFF TGTGCCAGCAGCTTGGGACTAGCGGACAGCTCCTACAATGAGCAGTTCTTC